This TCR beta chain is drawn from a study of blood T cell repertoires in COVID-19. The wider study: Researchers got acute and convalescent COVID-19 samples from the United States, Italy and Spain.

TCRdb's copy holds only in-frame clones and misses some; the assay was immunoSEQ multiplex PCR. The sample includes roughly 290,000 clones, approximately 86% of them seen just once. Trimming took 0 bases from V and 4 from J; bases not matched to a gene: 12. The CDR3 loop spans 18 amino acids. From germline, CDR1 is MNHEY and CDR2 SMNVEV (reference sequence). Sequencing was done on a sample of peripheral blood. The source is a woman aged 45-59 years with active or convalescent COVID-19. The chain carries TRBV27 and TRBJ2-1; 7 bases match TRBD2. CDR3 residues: CASSLSSLAESLYNEQFF. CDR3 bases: TGTGCCAGCAGTTTATCGAGTCTAGCGGAGTCCCTTTACAATGAGCAGTTCTTC.